A single sample gave rise to the 14 T cell receptor beta chains below, sequenced in a study of response to subunit inactivated influenza vaccine. MiXCR, applied by TCRdb to the RT-PCR reads, yields one record per CDR3 protein. The table has roughly 460,000 distinct CDR3 sequences, approximately 10% seen once. The sequenced sample was PBMCs from blood, obtained more than 35 days after vaccination. These receptors were taken from a man in his fifties or sixties who received an inactivated influenza vaccine.

This clonotype was seen a handful of times. The chain joins TRBV4-3 to TRBJ2-3, with D perhaps TRBD1 or TRBD2 (5 bases each). The germline gives CDR1 LGHNA, CDR2 YSLEER. The CDR3 sequence is 14 residues long. As DNA, the CDR3 is TGCGCTAAGCAGGGAGCCAGGAGACCAGATACGCAGTATTTT. Translating it yields CAKQGARRPDTQYF.

This clonotype was counted a few times. This sequence joins TRBV20-1 and TRBJ2-3; TRBD2 agrees at 10 bases. The CDR3 totals 16 residues. V trimming: 0 bases; J trimming: 1 base; junction bases outside the gene matches: 4. In germline, CDR1 is DFQATT, CDR2 SNEGSKA (reference sequence). The CDR3 reads CSARDTSGARTDTQYF. CDR3 DNA: TGCAGTGCTAGAGATACTAGCGGGGCCCGCACAGATACGCAGTATTTT.

In its sample, this clonotype was seen a few times. This chain joins TRBV28 and TRBJ2-7; D is unclear. Germline V lookup: CDR1 MDHEN, CDR2 SYDVKM. The CDR3 loop spans 12 amino acids. The CDR3 sequence is CATCQPGYEQYF. The CDR3 bases are TGTGCGACCTGCCAGCCGGGCTACGAGCAGTACTTC.

A few counts support this clonotype. This chain links TRBV7-2 with TRBJ2-2, with D possibly being TRBD1 (6 bases). The CDR3 extends over 15 amino acids. CDR1 and CDR2 from the germline V gene are SGHTA and FQGNSA. V was cut by 3 bases and J by 4 bases, with 12 bases left in between. DNA of the CDR3: TGTGCCAGCAGCTTCCTGGGGGCGGTCACCGGGGAGCTGTTTTTT. Its translation: CASSFLGAVTGELFF.

The chain carries TRBV7-6 and TRBJ1-4; TRBD1 agrees at 7 bases. The CDR3 contains 16 residues. Germline-derived CDR1 and CDR2 are SGHVS and FNYEAQ. The V gene end was trimmed by 1 base and the J gene end by 12 bases; junction bases not matched to a gene: 14. The CDR3 here is CASSLERDRAIWELFF. The DNA for the CDR3 is TGTGCCAGCAGCTTAGAAAGAGACAGGGCGATCTGGGAACTGTTTTTT.

This clonotype was seen more than once but under ten times. The chain employs TRBV25-1 and TRBJ1-4, with TRBD1 as a possible D gene (5 bases). CDR1 is MGHDK and CDR2 is SYGVNS in the germline V gene. The CDR3 extends over 15 amino acids. V lost 4 bases and J lost 4, with 13 bases in between. DNA of the CDR3: TGTGCCAGCAGTGCCTCCGGGGCCAATAATGAAAAACTGTTTTTT. Translated, it gives CASSASGANNEKLFF.

In this sample, this clonotype turned up a few times. This rearrangement joins TRBV27 to TRBJ2-7; 7 bases agree with TRBD2. The germline V gene encodes CDR1 MNHEY and CDR2 SMNVEV (reference sequence). V lost 4 bases and J lost 0; bases outside the gene matches: 3. CDR3 length: 14 residues. The CDR3 DNA reads as TGTGCCAGCAGTTACAGCGGGACCTCCTACGAGCAGTACTTC. It is translated as CASSYSGTSYEQYF.

V and J are TRBV12-3 or TRBV12-4 and TRBJ2-5; D is possibly TRBD1 or TRBD2 (6 bases each). The CDR3 has 18 residues. The ends were cut back, 5 bases at V and 2 bases at J, with 24 bases in the middle. The CDR3 bases are TGTGCCAGCAGTGGCACCAATTTGTTTGGGGGGCGGCAAGAGACCCAGTACTTC. Translation gives CASSGTNLFGGRQETQYF.

The gene calls are TRBV11-1 and TRBJ2-7; 10 bases agree with TRBD2. Per germline, CDR1 SGHAT and CDR2 FQDESV (reference sequence). The CDR3 loop spans 18 amino acids. The V gene end was trimmed by 4 bases and the J gene end by 0 bases; junction bases not matched to a gene: 12. CDR3 sequence (DNA): TGTGCCAGCAGCTCTAGTATCCAACTAGCGGGGAGCTCCTACGAGCAGTACTTC. Its protein is CASSSSIQLAGSSYEQYF.

This clonotype has at least ten counts. This sequence joins TRBV4-3 and TRBJ2-7; D is perhaps TRBD1 (6 bases). Trimming shortened V by 0 bases and J by 3 bases, and 12 bases separated the two germline ends. The CDR3 covers 15 residues. Germline CDR1 reads LGHNA; CDR2 reads YSLEER. CDR3 DNA sequence: TGCGCCAGCAGCCAAGATGTAGGGGGATTCTACGAGCAGTACTTC. Protein: CASSQDVGGFYEQYF.

The rearrangement uses TRBV7-2 and TRBJ1-4; D is unresolved. The V gene's germline CDR1 is SGHTA and CDR2 FQGNSA. The CDR3 covers 15 residues. V gave up 10 bases and J gave up 7 bases, with 22 bases separating them. The CDR3 here is CAMGPGLLCCEKLFF. In DNA form, the CDR3 reads TGTGCCATGGGCCCCGGGCTCCTCTGCTGTGAAAAACTGTTTTTT.

V usage is TRBV12-3 or TRBV12-4 and J usage is TRBJ1-3, with D uncertain. The CDR3 sequence is 13 residues long. V was cut by 2 bases and J by 3 bases, with 5 bases left in between. CDR3 residues: CASSLRIGNTIYF. In nucleotides, the CDR3 is TGTGCCAGCAGTTTAAGAATTGGAAACACCATATATTTT.

This clonotype showed up many times. This chain connects TRBV29-1 to TRBJ2-7, with 9 positions matching TRBD1. The CDR3 has 11 residues. From germline, CDR1 is SQVTM and CDR2 ANQGSEA. With V trimmed by 6 bases and J by 5 bases, 2 bases remained unmatched. CDR3 in amino acids: CSVGTGNEQYF. The CDR3 region has the DNA TGCAGCGTGGGGACAGGGAACGAGCAGTACTTC.

The chain's CDR3 is CASSQDRDRVHTGELFF. CDR3 coding DNA: TGTGCCAGCAGCCAAGATAGGGACAGGGTACACACCGGGGAGCTGTTTTTT. The V and J genes are TRBV3-1 and TRBJ2-2; 9 bases line up with TRBD1. This CDR3 has 17 residues. Germline-derived CDR1 and CDR2 are LGHDT and YNNKEL (reference sequence). Losses at the gene ends were 0 bases for V and 3 bases for J; bases not matched to a gene: 5.